The source of this T cell receptor (beta chain) is a study of response to subunit inactivated influenza vaccine. This clonotype has a count of ten or more. CDR3 length equals 15 residues. The germline V gene has CDR1 SGHRS and CDR2 YFSETQ. With V trimmed by 0 bases and J by 3 bases, 4 bases remained unmatched. TCRdb passed the RT-PCR reads through MiXCR, listing each CDR3 protein once. The sample carries about 520,000 distinct CDR3 sequences, approximately 7.3% recorded once. The J gene is TRBJ2-7, the V gene TRBV5-1; TRBD2 agrees at 9 bases. The TCR comes from a man aged 50 to 69 who received an inactivated influenza vaccine. The sequences come from PBMCs from blood, collected about 24 months after vaccination. The CDR3 nucleotides read TGCGCCAGCAGCTTGGTGGCTAGCGGGGTCTACGAGCAGTACTTC. Translating it yields CASSLVASGVYEQYF.